The rows below give T cell receptor beta chains drawn from one sample of a study of blood T cell repertoires in COVID-19. Sequencing was performed with immunoSEQ multiplex PCR; in TCRdb, only in-frame clones are kept and a portion is missing. Of roughly 300,000 clones listed, more than 75% were seen once; the top ten hold about 0.93%. Input material: PBMCs or T cells enriched from blood (not recorded which). These receptors originate from a woman in her twenties or thirties who had recovered from COVID-19. CDR3s include the opening cysteine and the closing phenylalanine or tryptophan. The D gene is left open where the match is weak. Only part of the rows carry a size: once, few, many, or a class if the clone is expanded.

D gene: TRBD2; J gene: TRBJ2-2; clone size: once; V gene: TRBV3-1/TRBV3-2; CDR3 protein: CASSPGLASEGAGELFF; CDR3 DNA: TGTGCCAGCAGCCCCGGACTAGCGAGCGAGGGCGCCGGGGAGCTGTTTTTT
D gene: NA; J gene: TRBJ1-5; clone size: NA; V gene: TRBV10-3; CDR3 protein: CAISESMASRNQPQHF; CDR3 DNA: TGTGCCATCAGTGAGTCGATGGCCAGTCGCAATCAGCCCCAGCATTTT
D gene: TRBD2; J gene: TRBJ2-3; clone size: NA; V gene: TRBV29-1; CDR3 protein: CSTGLAGGRTDTQYF; CDR3 DNA: TGCAGCACCGGACTAGCGGGGGGTAGGACAGATACGCAGTATTTT
D gene: NA; J gene: TRBJ2-2; clone size: NA; V gene: TRBV3-1/TRBV3-2; CDR3 protein: CASSQVKGTNTGELFF; CDR3 DNA: TGTGCCAGCAGCCAAGTAAAGGGGACGAACACCGGGGAGCTGTTTTTT
D gene: TRBD1; J gene: TRBJ1-2; clone size: NA; V gene: TRBV5-5; CDR3 protein: CASSLPGQGAYGYTF; CDR3 DNA: TGTGCCAGCAGCTTACCGGGACAGGGGGCTTATGGCTACACCTTC
D gene: NA; J gene: TRBJ1-5; clone size: once; V gene: TRBV2; CDR3 protein: CASSVGTLQPQHF; CDR3 DNA: TGTGCCAGCAGTGTTGGGACTCTTCAGCCCCAGCATTTT
D gene: NA; J gene: TRBJ2-1; clone size: NA; V gene: TRBV28; CDR3 protein: CASSSLSGLVYNEQFF; CDR3 DNA: TGTGCCAGCAGTTCCCTTTCGGGTCTGGTCTACAATGAGCAGTTCTTC
D gene: NA; J gene: TRBJ2-7; clone size: NA; V gene: TRBV19; CDR3 protein: CASSLQVSYEQYF; CDR3 DNA: TGTGCCAGTAGTCTACAGGTATCCTACGAGCAGTACTTC
D gene: NA; J gene: TRBJ2-7; clone size: NA; V gene: TRBV6-5; CDR3 protein: CASSPKWDSSYEQYF; CDR3 DNA: TGTGCCAGCAGTCCAAAATGGGACTCTTCCTACGAGCAGTACTTC
D gene: TRBD1; J gene: TRBJ2-2; clone size: NA; V gene: TRBV5-1; CDR3 protein: CASSLRSPRDSNTGELFF; CDR3 DNA: TGCGCCAGCAGCTTGCGATCGCCCCGGGACAGCAACACCGGGGAGCTGTTTTTT
D gene: TRBD2; J gene: TRBJ2-2; clone size: many; V gene: TRBV9; CDR3 protein: CASSEAGGNTGELFF; CDR3 DNA: TGTGCCAGCAGCGAGGCGGGAGGAAACACCGGGGAGCTGTTTTTT
D gene: NA; J gene: TRBJ1-5; clone size: few; V gene: TRBV28; CDR3 protein: CASSLIPWHQPQHF; CDR3 DNA: TGTGCCAGCAGTTTAATACCTTGGCATCAGCCCCAGCATTTT
D gene: NA; J gene: TRBJ2-2; clone size: NA; V gene: TRBV4-2; CDR3 protein: CASSQDGRLSNTGELFF; CDR3 DNA: TGTGCCAGCAGCCAAGATGGGAGGCTATCGAACACCGGGGAGCTGTTTTTT
D gene: TRBD2; J gene: TRBJ2-7; clone size: NA; V gene: TRBV6-2/TRBV6-3; CDR3 protein: CASSSLTPGTSGGASYEQYF; CDR3 DNA: TGTGCCAGCAGTTCTCTCACCCCCGGGACTAGCGGGGGGGCCTCCTACGAGCAGTACTTC
D gene: NA; J gene: TRBJ2-2; clone size: NA; V gene: TRBV7-7; CDR3 protein: CASSLDTSPGELFF; CDR3 DNA: TGTGCCAGCAGCTTAGATACTAGTCCCGGGGAGCTGTTTTTT
D gene: NA; J gene: TRBJ1-3; clone size: NA; V gene: TRBV11-2; CDR3 protein: CASSLLGGSPGNTIYF; CDR3 DNA: TGTGCCAGCAGCTTACTGGGGGGGTCGCCTGGAAACACCATATATTTT
D gene: NA; J gene: TRBJ2-5; clone size: NA; V gene: TRBV9; CDR3 protein: CASSPTPRGGVTQYF; CDR3 DNA: TGTGCCAGCAGCCCCACCCCCAGGGGTGGGGTGACCCAGTACTTC
D gene: NA; J gene: TRBJ2-7; clone size: few; V gene: TRBV27; CDR3 protein: CASSLTGSAYEQYF; CDR3 DNA: TGTGCCAGCAGTCTGACCGGGTCGGCCTACGAGCAGTACTTC
D gene: NA; J gene: TRBJ1-1; clone size: few; V gene: TRBV9; CDR3 protein: CASSSPGAAEAFF; CDR3 DNA: TGTGCCAGCAGCTCCCCAGGGGCCGCTGAAGCTTTCTTT
D gene: NA; J gene: TRBJ2-1; clone size: NA; V gene: TRBV18; CDR3 protein: CASSPREASSYNEQFF; CDR3 DNA: TGTGCCAGCTCACCACGGGAGGCCAGCTCCTACAATGAGCAGTTCTTC
D gene: NA; J gene: TRBJ1-2; clone size: NA; V gene: TRBV10-3; CDR3 protein: CAISEDPTYGYTF; CDR3 DNA: TGTGCCATCAGTGAGGACCCGACATATGGCTACACCTTC
D gene: NA; J gene: TRBJ1-3; clone size: NA; V gene: TRBV5-5; CDR3 protein: CASSPGVSSGNTIYF; CDR3 DNA: TGTGCCAGCAGCCCCGGTGTTAGCTCTGGAAACACCATATATTTT
D gene: NA; J gene: TRBJ1-1; clone size: NA; V gene: TRBV11-3; CDR3 protein: CASSPGTMNTEAFF; CDR3 DNA: TGTGCCAGCAGCCCCGGGACAATGAACACTGAAGCTTTCTTT
D gene: NA; J gene: TRBJ1-5; clone size: NA; V gene: TRBV2; CDR3 protein: CASSEASGYQPQHF; CDR3 DNA: TGTGCCAGCAGTGAAGCTTCAGGGTATCAGCCCCAGCATTTT
D gene: TRBD1; J gene: TRBJ1-1; clone size: NA; V gene: TRBV6-5; CDR3 protein: CASSDSQGGGTEAFF; CDR3 DNA: TGTGCCAGCAGTGACTCTCAGGGGGGCGGCACTGAAGCTTTCTTT
D gene: TRBD2; J gene: TRBJ2-5; clone size: NA; V gene: TRBV7-8; CDR3 protein: CASRPGTSGGGQYF; CDR3 DNA: TGTGCCAGCAGGCCGGGGACTAGCGGGGGAGGCCAGTACTTC
D gene: TRBD1; J gene: TRBJ1-1; clone size: once; V gene: TRBV7-9; CDR3 protein: CASSLSGGTEAFF; CDR3 DNA: TGTGCCAGCAGCCTATCAGGGGGTACTGAAGCTTTCTTT